This T cell receptor beta chain was identified during a study of T cells after yellow fever vaccination. On the study more broadly: Each low-cell-number fraction was prepared by means of SMART-Seq v4 Ultra Low Input. General observations from the study: Across the CD4 and CD8 compartments, a small share of clonotypes was present in both.

TCRdb redid the calling of the 5' RACE reads with MiXCR, one entry per CDR3 protein. The sample lists 250,000 to 350,000 distinct CDR3 sequences; about 10% were seen once. This clonotype was counted ten times or more. Its specificity is unknown. CDR1 SGHKS and CDR2 YYEKEE come from the germline V gene (reference sequence). The trim removed 0 bases at V and 5 bases at J, leaving 8 bases unmatched. The CDR3 length is 16 residues. Sequencing was performed on CD4+ T cells sorted from PBMCs, taken 5 days after the yellow fever booster vaccination. The TCR originated in a man aged 18 to 30 who received the YFV17D yellow fever vaccine. The chain couples TRBV5-5 to TRBJ2-5; 9 nucleotides align to TRBD2. CDR3 DNA sequence: TGTGCCAGCAGCTTGGGGGGGACTAGCAGAGTGGAGACCCAGTACTTC. The encoded protein is CASSLGGTSRVETQYF. Full variable domain (outside the CDR3, taken from reference TRBV5-5 and TRBJ2-5): DAGVTQSPTHLIKTRGQQVTLRCSPISGHKSVSWYQQVLGQGPQFIFQYYEKEERGRGNFPDRFSARQFPNYSSELNVNALLLGDSALYLCASSLGGTSRVETQYFGPGTRLLVL.